Following are 4 T cell receptor beta chains from one sample sequenced in a study of CD8+CD57+ T cells in acquired aplastic anemia. Genomic DNA served as template for TCR beta VDJ and CDR3 profiling. TCRdb redid the calling of the reads with MiXCR, one entry per CDR3 protein. The data hold a few hundred thousand distinct CDR3 sequences, with around 68% observed a single time. Sequenced material: sorted CD4+, CD8+, or CD8+CD57+ T cells (not recorded which) from PBMCs. These receptors were obtained from a human donor in good health, serving as a control.

The CDR3 DNA reads as TGTGCCAGCAGCGCGGGGACTAGCCAAGAGACCCAGTTATATTTT. Protein product: CASSAGTSQETQLYF. The chain has TRBV9 and TRBJ1-3; D might be TRBD1 (5 bases). V was cut by 3 bases and J by 14 bases, with 24 bases left in between. Germline CDR1 and CDR2: SGDLS and YYNGEE. The CDR3 extends over 15 amino acids.

Comments on this clonotype: This likely comes from a read error, as the CDR3 has no conserved phenylalanine or tryptophan at its end. The rearrangement uses TRBV20-1 and TRBJ1-6, with 7 bases fitting TRBD1. CDR1 DFQATT and CDR2 SNEGSKA come from the germline V gene (reference sequence). The CDR3 has 14 residues. V was pared by 5 bases and J by 11 bases, with 12 bases of the junction left unmatched. The CDR3 nucleotides read TGCAGTGCTGCTGACAGGGAGACTGAAGCACCCCTCCACCTT. Translation gives CSAADRETEAPLHL.

This clonotype was detected only a few times. This rearrangement joins TRBV7-3 to TRBJ2-3; TRBD2 aligns across 13 bases. This CDR3 is built from 16 residues. Per the germline V gene, CDR1 is SGHTA and CDR2 is FQGTGA. The V segment lost 3 bases and the J segment 2 bases; nucleotides outside the gene matches: 2. This CDR3 is CASSFGLAGDTDTQYF. The CDR3 DNA reads as TGTGCCAGCAGCTTTGGACTAGCGGGGGACACAGATACGCAGTATTTT. Using reference TRBV7-3 and TRBJ2-3 for the parts outside the CDR3, the full variable domain is GAGVSQTPSNKVTEKGKYVELRCDPISGHTALYWYRQSLGQGPEFLIYFQGTGAADDSGLPNDRFFAVRPEGSVSTLKIQRTERGDSAVYLCASSFGLAGDTDTQYFGPGTRLTVL.

Remarks on this clonotype: Likely a read error: the CDR3 ends without its conserved phenylalanine or tryptophan. The limits of the CDR3 on the DNA are not certain, so only TCRdb's listed CDR3 is given. The gene calls are TRBV2 and TRBJ2-2; no check of the table's D call, TRBD2, against the DNA was made. CDR1 SNHLY and CDR2 FYNNEI come from the germline V gene. The CDR3 adds up to 15 amino acids, both ends counted. This chain's CDR3 is CATGPECGIPRHLVN.